This TCR beta chain was recovered during a study of T cell responses to AZD1222 COVID-19 vaccine. Profiling relied on immunoSEQ multiplex PCR, and the TCRdb table lists in-frame clones only, not all of them. The data hold about 110,000 clones, with about nine tenths observed a single time. Germline V gene sequence: CDR1 KGHDR, CDR2 SFDVKD. This CDR3 spans 15 amino acids. V shed 3 bases, J shed 4 bases, and the junction held 3 bases outside the gene matches. The sample was peripheral blood, taken on day 0 of MenACWY control vaccination. The V call is TRBV24-1, the J call TRBJ2-2, with 8 bases lining up with TRBD2. The sequence was collected from an adult in good health. The CDR3 protein is CATSDPGGSTGELFF. In DNA form, the CDR3 reads TGTGCCACCAGTGATCCGGGGGGGAGCACCGGGGAGCTGTTTTTT.